What follows are 2 T cell receptor beta chains derived from one specimen sequenced in a study of vaccination effects on CD4 cells after COVID-19. TCRdb's copy holds only in-frame clones and misses some; the assay was immunoSEQ multiplex PCR. Seen here are 45,000 to 55,000 clones, 70% observed once, and the top ten hold around 6.3%. Once cultured for approximately ten days, the cells underwent separation to obtain CD4+ T cells. Every participant took two doses of the BNT162b2 or mRNA-1273 vaccine. Their cognate antigens are unknown. Here the sequenced sample was CD4+ T cells from PBMCs cultured without peptide, taken after COVID-19 vaccination. The receptor set was obtained from a human donor who received a COVID-19 vaccine.

Here the CDR3 DNA reads TGTGCCAGCAGCCCTGACAACTATGGCTACACCTTC. It codes for CASSPDNYGYTF. The V gene is TRBV7-2, the J gene TRBJ1-2; D unresolved. CDR1 and CDR2 from the germline V gene are SGHTA and FQGNSA. The CDR3 consists of 12 residues. Trimming left V 5 bases short and J 2 bases short, with 6 bases between.

This clone was seen a handful of times. The rearrangement joins TRBV15 to TRBJ1-4, with 8 bases matching TRBD1. J was trimmed by 0 bases and V by 5 bases; bases with no gene match: 11. Germline V gives CDR1 LNHNV, CDR2 YYDKDF (reference sequence). CDR3 size: 18 residues. CDR3: CATSEIAQGGSTNEKLFF. The CDR3, as DNA: TGTGCCACCAGCGAAATTGCACAGGGGGGGTCAACTAATGAAAAACTGTTTTTT.